This is a list of T cell receptor beta chains from one sample in a study of T cells in Graves' hyperthyroidism and ophthalmopathy. One entry per CDR3 protein, called by TCRdb with MiXCR from the multiplex PCR reads. The sample records more than 500,000 distinct CDR3 sequences, around 16% being singletons. The sequencing input was blood. These TCRs come from a woman aged 30 to 39 with Graves' ophthalmopathy. Each CDR3 is given with its conserved first and last residue. A D gene is named only where the DNA matches it firmly. A row's size may be missing; if present it is once, few, many or a size class.

V: TRBV20-1
J: TRBJ2-7
D: .
size: .
CDR3: CSARDGAPGEQYF
DNA: TGCAGTGCTAGAGATGGAGCGCCAGGTGAGCAGTACTTC

V: TRBV4-2
J: TRBJ2-7
D: TRBD2
size: many
CDR3: CASSQGTSGPYEQYF
DNA: TGTGCCAGCAGCCAAGGGACTAGCGGCCCCTACGAGCAGTACTTC

V: TRBV19
J: TRBJ1-1
D: TRBD1
size: .
CDR3: CASTSTGGFGTEAFF
DNA: TGTGCCAGTACCTCGACAGGGGGCTTCGGCACTGAAGCTTTCTTT

V: TRBV6-5
J: TRBJ1-3
D: TRBD1
size: .
CDR3: CASSYPRTGGNTIYF
DNA: TGTGCCAGCAGTTACCCGAGGACAGGAGGAAACACCATATATTTT

V: TRBV20-1
J: TRBJ2-1
D: TRBD2
size: many
CDR3: CSARSGRVSYNEQFF
DNA: TGCAGTGCCCGGAGCGGGAGGGTTTCCTACAATGAGCAGTTCTTC

V: TRBV5-4
J: TRBJ1-1
D: TRBD1
size: .
CDR3: CASSGPGTGNTEAFF
DNA: TGTGCCAGCAGCGGACCCGGGACAGGGAACACTGAAGCTTTCTTT

V: TRBV28
J: TRBJ2-4
D: .
size: .
CDR3: CASSLPGALQNIQYF
DNA: TGTGCCAGCAGTTTACCGGGGGCGCTTCAGAACATTCAGTACTTC

V: TRBV4-3
J: TRBJ2-7
D: TRBD2
size: .
CDR3: CASSAAGVGEQYF
DNA: TGCGCCAGCAGCGCAGCGGGAGTGGGCGAGCAGTACTTC

V: TRBV7-9
J: TRBJ2-3
D: .
size: .
CDR3: CASSLVRGSDTQYF
DNA: TGTGCCAGCAGCTTAGTCAGGGGCTCAGATACGCAGTATTTT

V: TRBV7-3
J: TRBJ1-3
D: .
size: few
CDR3: CASSLTSLGNTIYF
DNA: TGTGCCAGCAGCTTAACGTCTTTGGGAAACACCATATATTTT

V: TRBV24-1
J: TRBJ2-1
D: .
size: many
CDR3: CATSDPVDEQFF
DNA: TGTGCCACCAGTGACCCGGTGGATGAGCAGTTCTTC

V: TRBV20-1
J: TRBJ1-5
D: TRBD1
size: many
CDR3: CSVPTGGGQPQHF
DNA: TGCAGTGTCCCTACAGGGGGAGGTCAGCCCCAGCATTTT

V: TRBV28
J: TRBJ2-5
D: .
size: .
CDR3: CASSSRLTGSLQETQYF
DNA: TGTGCCAGCAGTTCCCGACTTACAGGGAGCCTACAAGAGACCCAGTACTTC

V: TRBV30
J: TRBJ1-5
D: .
size: many
CDR3: CAWSVRQPNQPQHF
DNA: TGTGCCTGGAGTGTGAGGCAGCCTAATCAGCCCCAGCATTTT

V: TRBV28
J: TRBJ2-3
D: TRBD1
size: few
CDR3: CASSSWTGSGPDTQYF
DNA: TGTGCCAGCAGTTCCTGGACAGGGTCCGGCCCAGATACGCAGTATTTT

V: TRBV7-2
J: TRBJ1-2
D: TRBD1
size: .
CDR3: CASSPDRQTVGYTF
DNA: TGTGCCAGCAGCCCGGACAGGCAGACAGTTGGCTACACCTTC

V: TRBV9
J: TRBJ1-3
D: .
size: .
CDR3: CASSVVPDSGNTIYF
DNA: TGTGCCAGCAGCGTAGTTCCAGACTCTGGAAACACCATATATTTT

V: TRBV18
J: TRBJ2-7
D: .
size: many
CDR3: CASSPTDRILAWAQYF
DNA: TGTGCCAGCTCACCGACCGACAGGATTCTAGCGTGGGCGCAGTACTTC

V: TRBV12-3/TRBV12-4
J: TRBJ1-4
D: .
size: .
CDR3: CASGTGPEKLFF
DNA: TGTGCCAGCGGTACAGGGCCTGAAAAACTGTTTTTT

V: TRBV25-1
J: TRBJ2-7
D: TRBD1
size: many
CDR3: CASSDLVTGGVEQYF
DNA: TGTGCCAGCAGTGATTTAGTAACAGGGGGCGTGGAGCAGTACTTC

V: TRBV4-3
J: TRBJ2-7
D: .
size: .
CDR3: CASSQFLGDGNEQYF
DNA: TGCGCCAGCAGCCAATTCCTGGGGGACGGGAACGAGCAGTACTTC

V: TRBV28
J: TRBJ1-5
D: .
size: many
CDR3: CASSWGNQPQHF
DNA: TGTGCCAGCAGTTGGGGGAACCAGCCCCAGCATTTT

V: TRBV6-4
J: TRBJ2-2
D: TRBD1
size: few
CDR3: CASSADTGDTGELFF
DNA: TGTGCCAGCAGCGCGGATACAGGGGACACCGGGGAGCTGTTTTTT

V: TRBV6-1
J: TRBJ2-1
D: TRBD2
size: many
CDR3: CASSDLIAGWSYNEQFF
DNA: TGTGCCAGCAGTGACCTGATAGCGGGATGGTCCTACAATGAGCAGTTCTTC

V: TRBV28
J: TRBJ2-5
D: TRBD2
size: many
CDR3: CASSLGLAVVGTQYF
DNA: TGTGCCAGCAGTTTGGGCCTAGCGGTCGTCGGGACCCAGTACTTC

V: TRBV5-5
J: TRBJ2-3
D: .
size: few
CDR3: CASSGRQTDTQYF
DNA: TGTGCCAGCAGCGGACGACAGACAGATACGCAGTATTTT

V: TRBV7-3
J: TRBJ2-1
D: .
size: many
CDR3: CASSLVGESDYNEQFF
DNA: TGTGCCAGCAGCTTGGTGGGGGAGTCCGACTACAATGAGCAGTTCTTC

V: TRBV5-1
J: TRBJ2-1
D: TRBD2
size: many
CDR3: CASSLLAPNEQFF
DNA: TGCGCCAGCAGCTTACTAGCGCCGAATGAGCAGTTCTTC

V: TRBV7-2
J: TRBJ2-7
D: .
size: many
CDR3: CASSLGWRNYEQYF
DNA: TGTGCCAGCAGCTTAGGCTGGCGGAACTACGAGCAGTACTTC

V: TRBV7-8
J: TRBJ2-5
D: .
size: many
CDR3: CASSERVEETQYF
DNA: TGTGCCAGCAGCGAACGGGTCGAAGAGACCCAGTACTTC

V: TRBV28
J: TRBJ1-5
D: .
size: many
CDR3: CASSPLVGGIHQPQHF
DNA: TGTGCCAGCAGCCCGCTCGTTGGGGGTATCCATCAGCCCCAGCATTTT

V: TRBV20-1
J: TRBJ2-1
D: .
size: .
CDR3: CSARIRSEYYNEQFF
DNA: TGCAGTGCGAGAATTAGGAGTGAATATTACAATGAGCAGTTCTTC

V: TRBV28
J: TRBJ1-2
D: .
size: many
CDR3: CASSFDVGKGYGYTF
DNA: TGTGCCAGCAGTTTCGATGTCGGCAAGGGGTATGGCTACACCTTC

V: TRBV20-1
J: TRBJ1-1
D: TRBD1
size: many
CDR3: CSAPDREWTEAFF
DNA: TGCAGTGCCCCGGACAGGGAATGGACTGAAGCTTTCTTT

V: TRBV7-9
J: TRBJ2-1
D: .
size: many
CDR3: CASSLAVTYNEQFF
DNA: TGTGCCAGCAGCCTCGCGGTCACCTACAATGAGCAGTTCTTC

V: TRBV28
J: TRBJ2-1
D: TRBD2
size: .
CDR3: CASIGLARNNEQFF
DNA: TGTGCCAGCATTGGACTAGCGAGGAACAATGAGCAGTTCTTC

V: TRBV30
J: TRBJ1-2
D: .
size: few
CDR3: CAWSNQGRGVSNYGYTF
DNA: TGTGCCTGGAGCAACCAGGGACGAGGGGTCTCCAACTATGGCTACACCTTC

V: TRBV11-3
J: TRBJ2-1
D: TRBD1
size: many
CDR3: CASSLGQGDYNEQFF
DNA: TGTGCCAGCAGCTTAGGACAGGGGGACTACAATGAGCAGTTCTTC

V: TRBV20-1
J: TRBJ2-7
D: TRBD2
size: .
CDR3: CSARTLAGMASSSYEQCF
DNA: TGCAGTGCTAGAACCTTAGCGGGGATGGCCAGTTCCTCCTACGAGCAGTGCTTC

V: TRBV20-1
J: TRBJ2-7
D: TRBD1
size: many
CDR3: CSARWDRGAYEQYF
DNA: TGCAGTGCTAGATGGGACAGGGGGGCCTACGAGCAGTACTTC

V: TRBV7-2
J: TRBJ2-2
D: .
size: many
CDR3: CASSPGMNTGELFF
DNA: TGTGCCAGCAGCCCAGGAATGAACACCGGGGAGCTGTTTTTT

V: TRBV25-1
J: TRBJ1-2
D: .
size: .
CDR3: CVSSAWGEGAGYTF
DNA: TGTGTCAGCAGCGCGTGGGGGGAGGGAGCTGGCTACACCTTC

V: TRBV28
J: TRBJ2-2
D: .
size: .
CDR3: CASSLAGSWSGELFF
DNA: TGTGCCAGCAGTTTAGCAGGGAGTTGGTCCGGGGAGCTGTTTTTT

V: TRBV20-1
J: TRBJ2-3
D: .
size: many
CDR3: CSARDGEGADTQYF
DNA: TGCAGTGCTAGAGACGGGGAGGGGGCAGATACGCAGTATTTT

V: TRBV5-5
J: TRBJ2-6
D: .
size: many
CDR3: CASSQDSGILGANVLTF
DNA: TGTGCCAGCAGCCAGGACAGCGGAATCCTTGGGGCCAACGTCCTGACTTTC

V: TRBV12-3/TRBV12-4
J: TRBJ1-5
D: .
size: many
CDR3: CASSYRDEQPQHF
DNA: TGTGCCAGCAGTTACAGGGACGAACAGCCCCAGCATTTT

V: TRBV11-3
J: TRBJ2-1
D: .
size: many
CDR3: CASSLDGTSYNEQFF
DNA: TGTGCCAGCAGCTTAGATGGGACATCCTACAATGAGCAGTTCTTC

V: TRBV12-3/TRBV12-4
J: TRBJ2-5
D: TRBD2
size: many
CDR3: CASSITSGQETQYF
DNA: TGTGCCAGCAGTATCACTAGCGGCCAAGAGACCCAGTACTTC

V: TRBV10-3
J: TRBJ1-4
D: .
size: .
CDR3: CAISESAEKLFF
DNA: TGTGCCATCAGTGAGTCGGCTGAAAAACTGTTTTTT